What follows are 14 T cell receptor beta chains derived from one specimen sequenced in a study of Graves' ophthalmopathy and Graves' hyperthyroidism. Amplified material comprised TCR beta CDR3 regions derived from RNA transcripts. First-round RT-PCR used HTBI primers; second-round multiplex PCR followed. From the multiplex PCR reads, TCRdb called clonotypes with MiXCR, one entry per CDR3 protein. The top ten hold about 40% of the sample, which has about 740,000 distinct CDR3 sequences, 40% seen once. The sequenced sample consisted of peripheral blood. The receptors shown here come from an adult man with Graves' ophthalmopathy.

This clonotype has a count of ten or more. V usage is TRBV7-8 and J usage is TRBJ2-6; 9 bases match TRBD1. The trim removed 4 bases at V and 2 bases at J, leaving 6 bases unmatched. Looked up from germline, CDR1 is SGHVS and CDR2 is FQNEAQ. The CDR3 is 17 residues long. CDR3 region: CASSYRDRVTGANVLTF. The CDR3 coding sequence is TGTGCCAGCAGCTACCGGGACAGGGTTACTGGGGCCAACGTCCTGACTTTC. Combining the CDR3 with reference TRBV7-8 and TRBJ2-6 gives the whole variable domain GAGVSQSPRYKVAKRGQDVALRCDPISGHVSLFWYQQALGQGPEFLTYFQNEAQLDKSGLPSDRFFAERPEGSVSTLKIQRTQQEDSAVYLCASSYRDRVTGANVLTFGAGSRLTVL.

J is TRBJ2-2 and V is TRBV9; unclear D gene. CDR1 and CDR2 (germline): SGDLS, YYNGEE. The CDR3 runs to 15 residues. V gave up 1 base and J gave up 7 bases, with 14 bases separating them. CDR3 sequence: CASSVRPPGDGELFF. DNA of the CDR3: TGTGCCAGCAGCGTAAGGCCACCTGGAGACGGGGAGCTGTTTTTT.

In this sample, this clonotype turned up a few times. V gene TRBV6-5 combines with J gene TRBJ1-5; D remains ambiguous. Per the germline V gene, CDR1 is MNHEY and CDR2 is SVGAGI. Trimming removed 5 bases at V and 6 bases at J, with 8 bases between. The CDR3 extends over 12 amino acids. In nucleotides, the CDR3 is TGTGCCAGCAGTGACGCAGTTCAGCCCCAGCATTTT. It is translated as CASSDAVQPQHF.

This clonotype was detected ten times or more. The chain carries TRBV20-1 and TRBJ1-1; D is unresolved. Germline V gene sequence: CDR1 DFQATT, CDR2 SNEGSKA (reference sequence). The V end was cut by 3 bases, the J end by 6 bases, with 11 bases between. The CDR3 spans 12 residues. This CDR3 reads CSARPSFSEAFF. The CDR3 DNA is TGCAGTGCTAGGCCGTCGTTCTCTGAAGCTTTCTTT.

J is TRBJ1-6 and V is TRBV7-9; TRBD1 agrees at 7 bases. Losses at the gene ends were 5 bases for V and 0 bases for J; bases not matched to a gene: 7. Germline-derived CDR1 and CDR2 are SEHNR and FQNEAQ (reference sequence). The CDR3 totals 17 residues. CDR3: CASSPQGRSSYNSPLHF. CDR3 in DNA: TGTGCCAGCAGCCCACAGGGGCGTAGCTCCTATAATTCACCCCTCCACTTT.

This clonotype was detected only a few times. V and J are TRBV20-1 and TRBJ1-3, with 9 nucleotides matching TRBD1. Losses at the gene ends were 5 bases for V and 2 bases for J; bases not matched to a gene: 7. Germline CDR1 is DFQATT and CDR2 is SNEGSKA (reference sequence). The CDR3 sequence is 15 residues long. CDR3 coding DNA: TGCAGTGCTGGGGGGACAGGGATGGCTGGAAACACCATATATTTT. Residues: CSAGGTGMAGNTIYF.

This clonotype was counted once. The chain employs TRBV7-9 and TRBJ1-2; no clear D gene. Germline-derived CDR1 and CDR2 are SEHNR and FQNEAQ (reference sequence). Trimming removed 5 bases at V and 0 bases at J, with 13 bases between. CDR3 length: 15 amino acids. CDR3 in DNA: TGTGCCAGCAGCCGTTCAGGTGACCCTAACTATGGCTACACCTTC. It translates to CASSRSGDPNYGYTF.

On this clonotype: An end of the junction differs from the germline gene, which may be a read error. V gene TRBV7-2 combines with J gene TRBJ2-2; 9 bases line up with TRBD1. CDR3 length: 16 residues. The germline gives CDR1 SGHTA, CDR2 FQGNSA. For the CDR3, the DNA is TGCGCCAGCAGCCCAGGGACAGGGAGAGATGCCGGGGAGCTGTTTTTT. Encoded protein: CASSPGTGRDAGELFF.

This clonotype was observed a few times. The chain joins TRBV7-9 to TRBJ2-2; no clear D. Trimming removed 5 bases from V and 2 bases from J, with 6 bases in between. The CDR3 is 13 amino acids. The germline V gene has CDR1 SEHNR and CDR2 FQNEAQ (reference sequence). CDR3 coding DNA: TGTGCCAGCAGCCATACCAACACCGGGGAGCTGTTTTTT. Translation: CASSHTNTGELFF.

Many counts were recorded for this clonotype. The chain links TRBV2 to TRBJ1-5; D is unresolved. The V end was cut by 7 bases, the J end by 3 bases, with 13 bases between. The CDR3 contains 14 residues. The germline gives CDR1 SNHLY, CDR2 FYNNEI. For the CDR3, the DNA is TGTGCCAGCAACTACCGGGCCCTCAATCAGCCCCAGCATTTT. Translated: CASNYRALNQPQHF.

The chain carries TRBV19 and TRBJ1-1; D may be TRBD1 (5 bases). This CDR3 spans 15 amino acids. Trimming pared 5 bases from V and 4 bases from J, leaving 17 bases between. Germline loops: CDR1 LNHDA, CDR2 SQIVND (reference sequence). The CDR3 sequence is CASSSSVGVGTEAFF. For the CDR3, the DNA is TGTGCCAGTAGTTCCTCCGTGGGGGTCGGCACTGAAGCTTTCTTT.

This chain joins TRBV10-3 and TRBJ1-4, with D perhaps matching TRBD1 (6 bases). The CDR3 spans 18 residues. V lost 3 bases and J lost 0, with 17 bases in between. Looked up from germline, CDR1 is ENHRY and CDR2 is SYGVKD. The CDR3 bases are TGTGCCATCAGTGAAAGAACAGGGACCTTTGCAACTAATGAAAAACTGTTTTTT. Translated, it gives CAISERTGTFATNEKLFF.

This sequence joins TRBV19 and TRBJ2-7, with D perhaps TRBD1 (6 bases). This CDR3 is built from 16 residues. V lost 0 bases and J lost 1, with 13 bases in between. Germline assignment: CDR1 LNHDA and CDR2 SQIVND (reference sequence). The CDR3 DNA is TGTGCCAGTAGTATAGATGGGGGCGAAACATCCTACGAGCAGTACTTC. The encoded protein is CASSIDGGETSYEQYF.

As for this clonotype: A read error may explain this, as a much larger clone is one base away. The gene calls are TRBV29-1 and TRBJ2-7; maybe TRBD1 (6 bases). The CDR3 runs to 14 residues. Trimming left V 7 bases short and J 6 bases short, with 22 bases between. Germline CDR1 SQVTM, CDR2 ANQGSEA. CDR3 sequence: CSAAAYRDDGEQYF. The DNA for the CDR3 is TGCAGCGCGGCCGCGTACAGGGATGATGGCGAGCAGTACTTC.